This record looks at one TCR beta chain sequence and its context. This table comes from immunoSEQ multiplex PCR, and its TCRdb copy is limited to in-frame clones, with some not included. The sample contains over 90,000 clones, nearly 90% of which appear only once. The data derive from a study of OX40 agonist ivuxolimab in advanced cancers. Across the study: Ivuxolimab was administered intravenously to patients at 0.01 to 10 mg/kg every 2 weeks.

Germline V gene sequence: CDR1 SEHNR, CDR2 FQNEAQ (reference sequence). This CDR3 spans 14 amino acids. V lost 0 bases, J lost 4 bases, and 9 bases lay in between. The chain joins TRBV7-9 to TRBJ1-2; no definite D call. This TCR was sampled from an adult with an advanced solid tumor such as melanoma, head and neck, liver or kidney cancer. This sample comprised CD4+ or CD8+ T cells sorted from blood, obtained in a trial of the OX40 agonist ivuxolimab. CDR3: CASSLAQVPYGYTF. The DNA for the CDR3 is TGTGCCAGCAGCTTAGCTCAGGTCCCCTATGGCTACACCTTC.